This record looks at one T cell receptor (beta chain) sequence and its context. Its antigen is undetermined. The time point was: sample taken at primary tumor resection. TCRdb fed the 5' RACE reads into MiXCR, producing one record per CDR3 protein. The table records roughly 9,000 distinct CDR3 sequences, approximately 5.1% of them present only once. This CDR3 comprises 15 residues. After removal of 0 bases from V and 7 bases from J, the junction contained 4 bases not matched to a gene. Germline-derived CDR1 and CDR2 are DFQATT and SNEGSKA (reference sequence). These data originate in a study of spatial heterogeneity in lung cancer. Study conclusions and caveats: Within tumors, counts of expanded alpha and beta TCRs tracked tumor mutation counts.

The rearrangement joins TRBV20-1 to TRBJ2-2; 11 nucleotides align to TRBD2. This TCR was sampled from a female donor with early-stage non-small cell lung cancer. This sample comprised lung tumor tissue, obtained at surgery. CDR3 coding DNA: TGCAGTGCTAGAGATTTCCTAGCGGGAGGCGGGGAGCTGTTTTTT. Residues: CSARDFLAGGGELFF.